This T cell receptor (beta chain) was documented in a study of CD8 T cells in ankylosing spondylitis. Germline V gene sequence: CDR1 SGHKS, CDR2 YYEKEE (reference sequence). The CDR3 is 13 residues long. The V segment lost 2 bases and the J segment 10 bases; nucleotides outside the gene matches: 6. Study-level points and caveats: Reports of some motif variants in reactive arthritis synovial fluid and blood predate this one. Disease-linked clones reportedly concentrated significantly in matched ankylosing spondylitis synovial fluid.

In making TCR beta libraries, quantitative 5'-RACE with molecular barcodes was used. In TCRdb, the 5' RACE reads were re-called with MiXCR into one record per CDR3 protein. The sample includes under 200,000 distinct CDR3 sequences, around 10% seen only once; the top ten take 25% to 30%. Turning to this clonotype: Its antigen is unknown.

The receptor was isolated from a male donor with ankylosing spondylitis or in good health (not recorded which). The genes are TRBV5-5 and TRBJ2-1; 7 bases line up with TRBD1. Sequencing was done on a sample of blood, either unsorted or a sorted T cell fraction (not recorded which). The CDR3 sequence: CASSLSSTGEQFF. CDR3 nucleotides: TGTGCCAGCAGCTTAAGCTCGACAGGGGAGCAGTTCTTC.